Listed below are T cell receptor beta chains from one sample, sequenced in a study of cytomegalovirus exposure and HLA in healthy donors. Assay: immunoSEQ multiplex PCR; the TCRdb copy retains only in-frame clones and omits some. The table has about 100,000 clones, 95% seen once. Material for sequencing was PBMCs. The source is a woman aged 18-29 years in good health and CMV-seronegative. The CDR3 runs from the conserved cysteine through the conserved F or W. Only part of the rows carry a size: once, few, many, or a class if the clone is expanded.

>TRBV6-4|-|TRBJ2-3
CASSPTNTDTQYF
>TRBV5-1|-|TRBJ2-1
CASSPSRLAYNEQFF
>TRBV5-4|-|TRBJ1-1
CASGGGTEAFF
>TRBV19|-|TRBJ1-2
CASTKTGAYGYTF
>TRBV16|-|TRBJ1-2
CASSSQTGQWGYTF
>TRBV27|-|TRBJ2-1
CASSPWGLAGGHPSSYNEQFF
>TRBV6-5|-|TRBJ1-2
CASISGDRTNYGYTF
>TRBV6-1|-|TRBJ2-7
CASSHDGSSYEQYF
>TRBV27|medium-sized|TRBJ2-7
CASRGISTGYEQYF
>TRBV6-1|-|TRBJ2-3
CASSVKVWGGSSTDTQYF
>TRBV19|-|TRBJ2-3
CASSNNAYRDNTDTQYF
>TRBV2|once|TRBJ2-6
CASSATTTGANVLTF
>TRBV4-1|-|TRBJ1-2
CASSQNRDRNYGYTF
>TRBV7-8|-|TRBJ2-2
CASSWALGELFF
>TRBV28|-|TRBJ1-4
CASSSGAATNEKLFF
>TRBV6-5|few|TRBJ2-1
CASNLGQSSYNEQFF
>TRBV1|-|TRBJ1-3
CTSSQGQGFISGNTIYF
>TRBV7-2|once|TRBJ2-5
CASSFGTSRETQYF
>TRBV18|-|TRBJ2-6
CASSPQQGSGANVLTF
>TRBV4-2|-|TRBJ2-7
CASSQDQGPYEQYF
>TRBV28|-|TRBJ2-7
CATKKGGTGAYEQYF
>TRBV14|-|TRBJ2-5
CASSQDRNSKETQYF
>TRBV2|once|TRBJ1-5
CASSRDSAFNQPQHF
>TRBV2|-|TRBJ1-2
CASKGIRTGSYYGYTF
>TRBV28|-|TRBJ1-5
CASSTDRAGNQPQHF
>TRBV4-2|-|TRBJ2-7
CASSQEQFSSYEQYF
>TRBV9|-|TRBJ2-7
CASSVGSDTIYEQYF
>TRBV27|once|TRBJ2-5
CASSLSRGGETQYF
>TRBV9|-|TRBJ2-2
CASSGGANTGELFF
>TRBV27|-|TRBJ1-2
CASSPDRAGNGYTF
>TRBV5-1|-|TRBJ2-5
CASSFGNSQETQYF
>TRBV5-4|-|TRBJ2-7
CASRVGGRYEQYF
>TRBV19|-|TRBJ1-6
CASSIRQLYRGNSPLHF
>TRBV5-1|-|TRBJ2-2
CASSLTPGGYGELFF
>TRBV27|-|TRBJ2-7
CASSLHSGVGYEQYF
>TRBV2|-|TRBJ1-2
CASSEGRVHGYTF
>TRBV19|-|TRBJ2-1
CASSIAGTIYNEQFF
>TRBV2|once|TRBJ2-2
CASGTANTGELFF
>TRBV4-3|-|TRBJ1-1
CASSQDRGRDTEAFF
>TRBV7-9|-|TRBJ1-6
CAARGAEDFNSPLHF
>TRBV4-3|-|TRBJ2-3
CASSPGLVDTQYF
>TRBV16|-|TRBJ1-3
CASSEVDSGNTIYF
>TRBV4-1|-|TRBJ2-1
CASSGTVFYNEQFF
>TRBV29-1|-|TRBJ1-2
CSVERQGVNYGYTF
>TRBV21-1|-|TRBJ1-5
CASSTSIVTRDSNQPQHF
>TRBV4-3|-|TRBJ2-2
CASSQDVLAGNPNTGELFF
>TRBV2|once|TRBJ2-7
CASSGGQGGYEQYF
>TRBV30|-|TRBJ2-5
CAWSGGQGGTQYF
>TRBV9|-|TRBJ1-1
CASSPPLRLIENTEAFF
>TRBV18|-|TRBJ1-2
CASSALGGALGYTF
>TRBV25-1|once|TRBJ2-5
CASSHGAGVRETQYF
>TRBV30|-|TRBJ1-1
CAWNADRHDAEAFF
>TRBV4-1|-|TRBJ1-1
CASSQAGSNTEAFF